This T cell receptor (beta chain) came from a study of shared clonotypes between healthy human individuals (dated by TCRdb to about 2020). Regarding the research as a whole: The cohort comprised two women and a few men aged 18 to 49 years. For each donor, CD4 naive and CD4 memory were each run on three plates, CD8 naive on two plates, and CD8 memory on one plate. Blood TCR repertoires of 5 or 6 healthy adults were deeply sequenced to estimate repertoire size and the extent of clonotype sharing between individuals. To increase sequencing depth and limit assay-specific biases, different laboratories used diverse techniques to prepare libraries and sequence TCR repertoires. Per donor, leukapheresis produced somewhere between about 0.9 and 9.5 billion PBMCs.

The CDR3 numbers 16 residues from cysteine through phenylalanine. The entry retains the CDR3 DNA only, 48 bases that are in frame from base 1. CDR1 and CDR2, per the germline V gene (reference sequence), are SEHNR and FQNEAQ. V ends up 0 bases short and J 6 bases short, with an unmatched junction base count of 8. Using the deep immunoSEQ assay, TCR CDR3 regions were amplified from genomic DNA by multiplex PCR. Extracted genomic DNA from each cell subset was distributed evenly across all wells of several immunoSEQ 96-well plates, and each plate was treated as a replicate. For sorted subsets, about 200 ng genomic DNA, equal to 25,000 to 35,000 T cell genomes, was loaded into each replicate PCR. Purified libraries were measured with a Qubit 3.0 fluorometer, size-checked on a Bioanalyzer 2100, and measured again with the KAPA Library Quantification kit. Each immunoSEQ 96-well plate was sequenced on its own single-read 150-cycle Illumina NextSeq 550 flow cell. On the study's bioinformatics: Because the immunoSEQ output held only junctional sequences and lacked quality scores, the filtering could not match the filtering applied to full-length reads. Sequences were annotated with PyIR, a Python wrapper for IgBLAST v1.9, using IMGT germline references to assign V/J genes and CDR3. Reads were removed for weak V/J assignments (E-value above 1e-6), missing CDR3, stop codons, out-of-frame junctions, or ambiguous translated residues. V3J clonotypes were defined as sequences sharing the same inferred V gene, J gene, and CDR3 amino acid sequence. To compute the percentage overlap between repertoires, the number of shared unique clonotypes was divided by the size of the smaller repertoire. RTK rarefaction, the Chao1 estimator, and Recon v2.1 estimates of unobserved clonotypes were used to assess repertoire richness. OLGA was used to compute generation probabilities for all TCRbeta clonotypes that the gDNA method yielded from a few donors. Not all clones reach the TCRdb copy of this immuneACCESS table, which keeps in-frame sequences only. Checked studies attribute under half of the gap to unresolved V genes and leave the rest unexplained. That table is the source of V, J and clone size, and D and trimming were worked out from the DNA. The sample table shows millions of clones, and approximately 95% are seen once. Clones ranked in the top ten supply roughly 1% of the sample.

Overall study outcomes, separate from this receptor: Based on pairwise subsampling, the degree of clonotype sharing among donors was expected to be affected by sequencing depth. Higher generation probabilities were observed for clonotypes shared by all four sorted-subset donors than for non-shared clonotypes. Estimated clonotype richness was generally larger for naive than for memory subsets. Sampling was restricted to blood, and TCR repertoires in tissues likely differ from the TCR repertoires found in blood. Even with the large sequencing depth, rarefaction of the sorted-subset datasets indicated that sequencing was incomplete. Across a few donors, roughly 5.1% of naive CD4, approximately 3.6% of naive CD8, approximately 2.5% of memory CD4, and around 0.4% of memory CD8 clonotypes were shared. The genetic and exposure-history diversity represented was limited by the small number of donors.

Concerning this clone: Its antigen specificity is not known. Base qualities were left out, and no much larger clone turns up one base away.

CD8 naive samples were CD45RO-negative cells positively selected for CCR7, giving a CD45RA+CCR7+ population that excluded TemRA cells. The donors were healthy, HIV-negative adults with no recently reported acute infections or vaccinations. Only Caucasian adults living in Nashville, Tennessee, USA were represented among the donors. Blood was collected by leukapheresis, and PBMCs were isolated by Ficoll-Histopaque density gradient centrifugation and then cryopreserved in liquid nitrogen vapor phase. Purity and quantity of every magnetically sorted T cell population were checked by analytical flow cytometry. Genomic DNA was isolated from every sorted fraction and measured by UV absorbance on a Nanodrop 2000c.

The chain is assembled from TRBV7-9 and TRBJ2-3; 8 nucleotides in the junction match TRBD1. This TCR derives from a young man in good health. The sequenced sample consisted of naive CD8+ T cells sorted from blood. This sample's cell subset or site label indicates: CD45RA+CCR7+. CDR3 sequence: CASSLAIGQGGDTQYF. The bases read TGTGCCAGCAGCTTAGCCATAGGACAGGGAGGTGATACGCAGTATTTT.